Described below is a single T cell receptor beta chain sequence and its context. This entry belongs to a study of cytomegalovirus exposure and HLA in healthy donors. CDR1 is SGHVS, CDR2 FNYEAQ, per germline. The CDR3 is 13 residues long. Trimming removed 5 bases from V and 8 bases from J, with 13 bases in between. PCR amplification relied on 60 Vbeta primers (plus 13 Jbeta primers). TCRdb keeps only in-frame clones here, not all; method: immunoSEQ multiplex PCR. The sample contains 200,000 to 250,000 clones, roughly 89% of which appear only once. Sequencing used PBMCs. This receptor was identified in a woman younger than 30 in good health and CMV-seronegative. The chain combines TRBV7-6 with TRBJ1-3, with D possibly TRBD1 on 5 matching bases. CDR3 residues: CASSPGRRDTIYF. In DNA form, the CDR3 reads TGTGCCAGCAGCCCGGGTCGCAGGGACACCATATATTTT.